The T cell receptor beta chain under discussion was sequenced for a study of human versus mouse CDR3 diversity and MHC coevolution. Background on the study: Valid reads per sample ranged from roughly 0.6 x 10^7 to 1.6 x 10^7. General study results and limits: Mice had fewer CDR3 deletions and insertions than humans on average.

The table came from immunoSEQ multiplex PCR; TCRdb's copy has only in-frame clones and leaves some out. The data hold 60,000 or so clones, with just under 95% observed a single time. To note about this clone: Its cognate antigen is unknown.

Sequenced input: naive CD4+ T cells from blood. Noted subset: CD45RO-negative CD62L-positive naive CD4 T cells. The TCR originated in a person between 55 and 69 years old in good health.

The CDR3: CASNPDSSLGPQHF. CDR3 bases: TGTGCCAGCAACCCGGACAGTTCCCTAGGGCCCCAGCATTTT. This chain uses TRBV6-1 with TRBJ1-5; a possible D gene is TRBD1 (6 bases). The length of the CDR3 is 14 residues. Trimming shortened V by 7 bases and J by 9 bases, and 19 bases separated the two germline ends. Germline V lookup: CDR1 MNHNS, CDR2 SASEGT.